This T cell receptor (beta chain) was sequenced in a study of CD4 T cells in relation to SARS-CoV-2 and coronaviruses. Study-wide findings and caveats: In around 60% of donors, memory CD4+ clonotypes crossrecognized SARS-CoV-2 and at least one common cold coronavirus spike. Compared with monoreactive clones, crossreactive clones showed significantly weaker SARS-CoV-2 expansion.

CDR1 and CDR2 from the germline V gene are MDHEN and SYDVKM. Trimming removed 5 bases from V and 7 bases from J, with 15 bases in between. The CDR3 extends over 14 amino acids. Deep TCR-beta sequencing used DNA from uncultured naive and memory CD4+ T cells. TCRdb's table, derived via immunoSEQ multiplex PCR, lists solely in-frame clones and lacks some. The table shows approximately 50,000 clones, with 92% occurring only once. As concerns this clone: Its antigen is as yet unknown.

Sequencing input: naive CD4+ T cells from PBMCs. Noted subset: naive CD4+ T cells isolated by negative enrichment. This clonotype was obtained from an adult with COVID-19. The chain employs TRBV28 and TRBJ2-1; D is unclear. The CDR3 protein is CASSAPGQENEQFF. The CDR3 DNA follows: TGTGCCAGCAGTGCCCCGGGTCAGGAGAATGAGCAGTTCTTC.